This TCR beta chain was observed in a study of blood T cells in healthy people across ages. The CDR3 contains 18 residues. V was pared by 2 bases and J by 4 bases, with 9 bases of the junction left unmatched. Germline V gene sequence: CDR1 LGHNA, CDR2 YNFKEQ. Together with a sample-barcoded 5' primer, a J-beta primer mix was included in a second PCR lasting 7 to 11 cycles. From the 5' RACE reads, TCRdb called clonotypes with MiXCR, one entry per CDR3 protein. This table has 800,000 or so distinct CDR3 sequences, less than 60% appearing once. This clonotype was recorded many times. The receptor was isolated from a man aged 80 or over in good health. V usage is TRBV4-2 and J usage is TRBJ2-3; TRBD2 matches 13 bases. The sequenced material came from blood. CDR3 in DNA: TGTGCCAGCAGCCAACGAGGGACTAGCGGGATTAGCGCAGATACGCAGTATTTT. As protein: CASSQRGTSGISADTQYF.